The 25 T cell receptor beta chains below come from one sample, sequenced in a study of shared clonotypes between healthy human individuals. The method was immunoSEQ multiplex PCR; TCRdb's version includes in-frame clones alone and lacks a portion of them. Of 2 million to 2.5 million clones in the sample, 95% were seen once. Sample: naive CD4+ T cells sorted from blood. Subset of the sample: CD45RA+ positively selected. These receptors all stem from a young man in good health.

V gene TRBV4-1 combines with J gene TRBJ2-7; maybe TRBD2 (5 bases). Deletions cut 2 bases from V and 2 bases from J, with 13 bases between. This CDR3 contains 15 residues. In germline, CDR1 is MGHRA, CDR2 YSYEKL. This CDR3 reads CASSQSGGGTYEQYF. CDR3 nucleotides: TGCGCCAGCAGCCAAAGTGGCGGAGGTACCTACGAGCAGTACTTC.

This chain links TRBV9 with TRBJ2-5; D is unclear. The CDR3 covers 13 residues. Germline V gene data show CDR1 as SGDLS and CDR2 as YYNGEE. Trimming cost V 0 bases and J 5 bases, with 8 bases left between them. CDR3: CASSVATSETQYF. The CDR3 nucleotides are TGTGCCAGCAGCGTAGCTACTTCGGAGACCCAGTACTTC.

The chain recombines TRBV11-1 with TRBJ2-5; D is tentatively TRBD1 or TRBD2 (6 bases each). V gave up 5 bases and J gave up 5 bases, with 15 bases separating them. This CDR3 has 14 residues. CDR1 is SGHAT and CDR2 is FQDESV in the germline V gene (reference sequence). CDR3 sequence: CASSRNTGRETQYF. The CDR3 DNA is TGTGCCAGCAGCCGCAATACAGGGAGGGAGACCCAGTACTTC. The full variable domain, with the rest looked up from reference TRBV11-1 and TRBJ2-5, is EAEVAQSPRYKITEKSQAVAFWCDPISGHATLYWYRQILGQGPELLVQFQDESVVDDSQLPKDRFSAERLKGVDSTLKIQPAELGDSAMYLCASSRNTGRETQYFGPGTRLLVL.

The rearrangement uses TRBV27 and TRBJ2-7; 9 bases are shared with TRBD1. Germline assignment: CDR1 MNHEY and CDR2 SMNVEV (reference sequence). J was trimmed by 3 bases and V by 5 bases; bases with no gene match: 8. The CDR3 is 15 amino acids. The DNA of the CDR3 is TGTGCCAGCAGTCCTACCGGGACAGGGTTCTACGAGCAGTACTTC. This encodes CASSPTGTGFYEQYF.

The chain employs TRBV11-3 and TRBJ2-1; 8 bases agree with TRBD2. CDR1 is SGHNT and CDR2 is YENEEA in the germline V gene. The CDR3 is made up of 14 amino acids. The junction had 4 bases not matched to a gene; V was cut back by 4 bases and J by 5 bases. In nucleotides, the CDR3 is TGTGCCAGCAGCTCCCGGACTAGCCACAATGAGCAGTTCTTC. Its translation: CASSSRTSHNEQFF.

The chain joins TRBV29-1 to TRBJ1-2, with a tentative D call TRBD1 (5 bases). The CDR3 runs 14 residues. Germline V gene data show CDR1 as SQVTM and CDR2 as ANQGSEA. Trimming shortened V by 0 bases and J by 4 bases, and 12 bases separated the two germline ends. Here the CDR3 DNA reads TGCAGCGTTGAAGAAGGGGCAGGGCTCTATGGCTACACCTTC. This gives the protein CSVEEGAGLYGYTF.

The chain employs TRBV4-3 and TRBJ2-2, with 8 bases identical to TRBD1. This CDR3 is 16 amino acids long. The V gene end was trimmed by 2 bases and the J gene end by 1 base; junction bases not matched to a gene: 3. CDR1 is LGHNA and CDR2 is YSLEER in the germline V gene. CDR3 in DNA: TGCGCCAGCAGCCAAAACAGGGGGATGAACACCGGGGAGCTGTTTTTT. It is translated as CASSQNRGMNTGELFF.

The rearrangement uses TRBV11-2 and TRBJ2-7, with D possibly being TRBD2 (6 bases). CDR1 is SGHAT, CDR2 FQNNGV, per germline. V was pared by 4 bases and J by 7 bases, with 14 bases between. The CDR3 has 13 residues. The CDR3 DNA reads TGTGCCAGCAGCTATGACACCGGGGGAGAGCAGTACTTC. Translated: CASSYDTGGEQYF.

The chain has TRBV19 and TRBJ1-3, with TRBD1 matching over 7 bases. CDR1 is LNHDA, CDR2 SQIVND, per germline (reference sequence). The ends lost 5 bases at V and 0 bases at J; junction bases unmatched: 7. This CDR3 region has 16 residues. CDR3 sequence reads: CASSGGQLSSGNTIYF. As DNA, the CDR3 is TGTGCCAGTAGTGGGGGACAGTTGAGCTCTGGAAACACCATATATTTT.

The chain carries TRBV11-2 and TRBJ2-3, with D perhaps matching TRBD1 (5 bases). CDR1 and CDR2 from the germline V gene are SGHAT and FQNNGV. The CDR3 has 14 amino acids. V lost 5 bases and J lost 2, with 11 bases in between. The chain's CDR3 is CASSPQAPTDTQYF. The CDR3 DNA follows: TGTGCCAGCAGCCCACAGGCTCCCACAGATACGCAGTATTTT.

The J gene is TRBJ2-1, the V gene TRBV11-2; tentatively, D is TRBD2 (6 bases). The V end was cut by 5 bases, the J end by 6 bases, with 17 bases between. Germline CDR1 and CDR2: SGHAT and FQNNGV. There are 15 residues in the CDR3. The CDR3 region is CASSPDYAIVNEQFF. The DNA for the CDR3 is TGTGCCAGCAGCCCGGACTACGCAATCGTCAATGAGCAGTTCTTC.

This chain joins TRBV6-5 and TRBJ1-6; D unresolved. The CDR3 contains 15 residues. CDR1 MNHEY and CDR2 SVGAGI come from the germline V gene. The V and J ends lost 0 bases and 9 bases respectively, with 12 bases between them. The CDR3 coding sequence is TGTGCCAGCAGTTACTCGGGGATCGAAATTTCACCCCTCCACTTT. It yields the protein CASSYSGIEISPLHF.

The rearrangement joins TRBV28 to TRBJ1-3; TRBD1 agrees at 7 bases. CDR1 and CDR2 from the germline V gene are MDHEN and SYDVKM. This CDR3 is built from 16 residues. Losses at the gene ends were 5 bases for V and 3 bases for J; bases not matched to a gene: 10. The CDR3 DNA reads TGTGCCAGCAGTACTGCACAGGGGAAGATTGGAAACACCATATATTTT. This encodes CASSTAQGKIGNTIYF.

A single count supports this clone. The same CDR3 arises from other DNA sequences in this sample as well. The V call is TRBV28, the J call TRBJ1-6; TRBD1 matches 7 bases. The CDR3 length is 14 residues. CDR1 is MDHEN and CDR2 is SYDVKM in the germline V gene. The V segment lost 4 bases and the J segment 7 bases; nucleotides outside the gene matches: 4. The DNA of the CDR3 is TGTGCCAGCAGTTCAGGGACAGTAAATTCACCCCTCCACTTT. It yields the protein CASSSGTVNSPLHF.

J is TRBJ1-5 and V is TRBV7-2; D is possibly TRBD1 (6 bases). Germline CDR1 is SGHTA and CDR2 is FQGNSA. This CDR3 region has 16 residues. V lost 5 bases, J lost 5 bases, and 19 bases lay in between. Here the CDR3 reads CASSAYHRDNDQPQHF. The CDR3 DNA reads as TGTGCCAGCAGCGCCTACCACCGGGACAATGATCAGCCCCAGCATTTT.

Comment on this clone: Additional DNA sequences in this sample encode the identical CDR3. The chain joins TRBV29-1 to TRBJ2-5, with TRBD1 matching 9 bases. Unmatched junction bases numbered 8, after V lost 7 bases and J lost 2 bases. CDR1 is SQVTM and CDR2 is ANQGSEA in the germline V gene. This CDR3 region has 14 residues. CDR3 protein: CSAPGTGTQETQYF. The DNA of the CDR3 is TGCAGCGCGCCCGGGACAGGGACGCAAGAGACCCAGTACTTC. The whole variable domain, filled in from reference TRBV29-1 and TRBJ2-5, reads SAVISQKPSRDICQRGTSLTIQCQVDSQVTMMFWYRQQPGQSLTLIATANQGSEATYESGFVIDKFPISRPNLTFSTLTVSNMSPEDSSIYLCSAPGTGTQETQYFGPGTRLLVL.

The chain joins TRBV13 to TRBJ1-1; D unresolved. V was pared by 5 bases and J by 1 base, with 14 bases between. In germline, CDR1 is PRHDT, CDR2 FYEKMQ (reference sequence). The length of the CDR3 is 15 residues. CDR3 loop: CASSLSSLGNTEAFF. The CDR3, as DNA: TGTGCCAGCAGCCTATCCTCACTTGGGAACACTGAAGCTTTCTTT.

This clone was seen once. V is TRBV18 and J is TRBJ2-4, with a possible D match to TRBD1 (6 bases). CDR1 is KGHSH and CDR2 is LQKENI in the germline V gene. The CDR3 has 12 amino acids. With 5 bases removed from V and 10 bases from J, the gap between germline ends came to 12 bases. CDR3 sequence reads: CASSNGQIIQYF. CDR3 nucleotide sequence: TGTGCCAGCTCAAATGGACAGATTATTCAGTACTTC.

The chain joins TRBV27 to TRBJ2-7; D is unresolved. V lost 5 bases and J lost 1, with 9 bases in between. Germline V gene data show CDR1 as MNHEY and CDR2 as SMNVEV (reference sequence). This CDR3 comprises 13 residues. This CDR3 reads CASSRTASYEQYF. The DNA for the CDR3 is TGTGCCAGCAGTCGGACGGCTTCCTACGAGCAGTACTTC.

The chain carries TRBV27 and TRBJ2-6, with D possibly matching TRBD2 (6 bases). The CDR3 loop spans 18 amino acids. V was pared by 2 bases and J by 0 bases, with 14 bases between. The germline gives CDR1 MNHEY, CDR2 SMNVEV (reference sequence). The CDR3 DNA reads TGTGCCAGCAGTTTACGATCCGGGGACTTCTCTGGGGCCAACGTCCTGACTTTC. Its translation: CASSLRSGDFSGANVLTF.

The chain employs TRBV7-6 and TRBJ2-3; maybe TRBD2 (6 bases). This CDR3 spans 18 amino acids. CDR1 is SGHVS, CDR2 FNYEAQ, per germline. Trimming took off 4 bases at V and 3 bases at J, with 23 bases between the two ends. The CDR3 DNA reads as TGTGCCAGCAGCTCCGAGAACTACCAAGGAGGGACGACAGATACGCAGTATTTT. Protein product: CASSSENYQGGTTDTQYF.

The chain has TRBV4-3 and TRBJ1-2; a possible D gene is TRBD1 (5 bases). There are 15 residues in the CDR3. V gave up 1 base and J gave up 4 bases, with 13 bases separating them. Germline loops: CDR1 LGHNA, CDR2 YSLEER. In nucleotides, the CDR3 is TGCGCCAGCAGCCAAGGGGGGACCGGGCTCTATGGCTACACCTTC. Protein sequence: CASSQGGTGLYGYTF.

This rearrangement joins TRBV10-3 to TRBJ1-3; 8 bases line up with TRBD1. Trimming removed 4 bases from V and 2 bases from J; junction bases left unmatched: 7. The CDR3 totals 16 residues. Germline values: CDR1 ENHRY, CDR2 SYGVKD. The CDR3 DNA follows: TGTGCCATCAGTGGGGAAGGGACAGGCACTGGAAACACCATATATTTT. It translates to CAISGEGTGTGNTIYF.

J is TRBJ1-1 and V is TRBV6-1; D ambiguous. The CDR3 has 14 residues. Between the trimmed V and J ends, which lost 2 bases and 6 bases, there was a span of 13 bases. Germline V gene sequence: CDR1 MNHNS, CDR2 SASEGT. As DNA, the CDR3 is TGTGCCAGCAGTGAACCCGGAATCCTCCCTGAAGCTTTCTTT. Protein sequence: CASSEPGILPEAFF.

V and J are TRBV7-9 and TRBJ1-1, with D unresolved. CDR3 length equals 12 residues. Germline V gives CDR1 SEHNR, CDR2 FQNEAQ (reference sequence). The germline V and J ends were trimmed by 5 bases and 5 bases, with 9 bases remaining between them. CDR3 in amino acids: CASSPYGTEAFF. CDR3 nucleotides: TGTGCCAGCAGCCCGTATGGAACTGAAGCTTTCTTT.